This T cell receptor beta chain emerged from a study of blood T cell repertoires in COVID-19. Study information: Whether acute or convalescent, the COVID-19 samples came from the United States, Italy and Spain. Nucleic acid was either cDNA or gDNA, and it came from T cells, B-cell-depleted T cells, or PBMCs.

In the original analysis: For nucleated cells, counts were estimated from reference gene primer amplification. Measured with immunoSEQ multiplex PCR; TCRdb has only the in-frame clones, and not every one. That table gives V, J and clone size, and the DNA gave D and trimming. The sample carries over 150,000 clones, approximately 83% recorded once. Followed longitudinally, the Seattle patients had been enrolled during active infection. The V end was cut by 3 bases, the J end by 0 bases, with 18 bases between. Germline V gives CDR1 MNHNS, CDR2 SASEGT. The CDR3 sequence is 18 residues long. This chain links TRBV6-1 with TRBJ1-3; possibly TRBD1 for D (6 bases). The sample comprised peripheral blood. This TCR was recovered from a woman aged 60 to 75 with COVID-19, enrolled during active disease. The CDR3 region is CASSDPTGGRGSGNTIYF. CDR3 in DNA: TGTGCCAGCAGTGACCCCACCGGAGGCAGGGGCTCTGGAAACACCATATATTTT.